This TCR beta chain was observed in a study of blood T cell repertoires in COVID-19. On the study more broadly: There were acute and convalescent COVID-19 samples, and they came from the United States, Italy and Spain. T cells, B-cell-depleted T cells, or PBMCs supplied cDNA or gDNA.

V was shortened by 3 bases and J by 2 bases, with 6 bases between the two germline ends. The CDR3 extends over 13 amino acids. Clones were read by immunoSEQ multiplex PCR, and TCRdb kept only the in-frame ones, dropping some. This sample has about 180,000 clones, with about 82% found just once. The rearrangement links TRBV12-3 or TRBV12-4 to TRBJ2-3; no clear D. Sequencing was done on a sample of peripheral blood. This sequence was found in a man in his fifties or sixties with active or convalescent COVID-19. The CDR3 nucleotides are TGTGCCAGCAGTTTTTACTACACAGATACGCAGTATTTT. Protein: CASSFYYTDTQYF.